This T cell receptor beta chain was sequenced in a study of shared clonotypes between healthy human individuals. Looking at the study overall: Plates per donor: three CD4 naive, three CD4 memory, two CD8 naive, one CD8 memory.

Some clones are missing from TCRdb's copy, which holds only in-frame ones; the method was immunoSEQ multiplex PCR. The sample lists under 1,900,000 clones, 97% to 99% occurring once. As for this clone: Antigen unknown.

The study's findings and limits: Clonotypes which were not shared had lower generation probabilities than clonotypes that all four donors shared. Donor scarcity curtailed the genetic and exposure-history diversity represented herein.

With 5 bases removed from V and 3 bases from J, the gap between germline ends came to 10 bases. Germline V lookup: CDR1 SEHNR, CDR2 FQNEAQ (reference sequence). The CDR3 extends over 13 amino acids. All donors were healthy HIV-negative adults lacking recent acute infections or vaccinations. The rearrangement links TRBV7-9 to TRBJ1-1, with D maybe TRBD1 (5 bases). Source material: naive CD4+ T cells sorted from blood. Subset noted: CD45RA+ positively selected. This TCR was sampled from a young man in good health. CDR3 coding DNA: TGTGCCAGCAGCGCACAGGTGGACACTGAAGCTTTCTTT. Residues: CASSAQVDTEAFF.